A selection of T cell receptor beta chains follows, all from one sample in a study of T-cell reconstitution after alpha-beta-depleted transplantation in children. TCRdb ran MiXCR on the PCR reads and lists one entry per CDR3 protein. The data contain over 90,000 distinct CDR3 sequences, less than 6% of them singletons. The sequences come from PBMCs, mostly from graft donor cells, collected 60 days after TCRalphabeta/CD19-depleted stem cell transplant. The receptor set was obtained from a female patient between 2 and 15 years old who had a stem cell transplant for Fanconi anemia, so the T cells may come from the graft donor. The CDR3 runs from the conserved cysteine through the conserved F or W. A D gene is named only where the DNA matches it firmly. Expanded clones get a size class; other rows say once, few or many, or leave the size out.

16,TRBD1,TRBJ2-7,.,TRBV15,TGTGCCACCAGCAGAGGCTCGGGACAGGGGCCCTACGAGCAGTACTTC,CATSRGSGQGPYEQYF
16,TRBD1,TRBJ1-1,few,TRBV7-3,TGTGCCAGCAGCTTGGCCGGGACAGGGGGCAGCACTGAAGCTTTCTTT,CASSLAGTGGSTEAFF
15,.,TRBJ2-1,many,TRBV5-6,TGTGCCAGCAGCAGGCGGGGGCGGGTCTACAATGAGCAGTTCTTC,CASSRRGRVYNEQFF
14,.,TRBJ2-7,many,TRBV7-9,TGTGCCAGCAGCTTAGCTTGGCAGGGCTACGAGCAGTACTTC,CASSLAWQGYEQYF
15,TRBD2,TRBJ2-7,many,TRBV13,TGTGCCAGCAGCCAGTGGACTAGCGGTCCCTACGAGCAGTACTTC,CASSQWTSGPYEQYF
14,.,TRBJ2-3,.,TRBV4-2,TGTGCCAGCAGCCAAGTGCCCATCACAGATACGCAGTATTTT,CASSQVPITDTQYF
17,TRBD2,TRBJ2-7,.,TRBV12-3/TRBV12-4,TGTGCCAGCAGTCCCCTATGGACTAGCGGGAGGGCCCACGAGCAGTACTTC,CASSPLWTSGRAHEQYF
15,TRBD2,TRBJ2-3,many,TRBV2,TGTGCCAGCTTTGGCCGGGAGGGCTTCACAGATACGCAGTATTTT,CASFGREGFTDTQYF
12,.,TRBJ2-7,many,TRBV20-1,TGCAGTGCTAGAAAGCGGTTGAGGGAGCAGTACTTC,CSARKRLREQYF
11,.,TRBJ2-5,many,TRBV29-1,TGCAGCGTTGCAGGGGAAGAGACCCAGTACTTC,CSVAGEETQYF
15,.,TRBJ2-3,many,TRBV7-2,TGTGCCAGCAGCTTCCACGGGACTAGCACAGATACGCAGTATTTT,CASSFHGTSTDTQYF
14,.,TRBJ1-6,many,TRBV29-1,TGCAGCGTTGGTTCCGGGACCTCAGGTTCACCCCTCCACTTT,CSVGSGTSGSPLHF
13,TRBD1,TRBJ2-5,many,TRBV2,TGTGCCAGCAGAGGACAGGTTCCGGGGACCCAGTACTTC,CASRGQVPGTQYF
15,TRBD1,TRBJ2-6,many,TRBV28,TGTGCCAGCAGCCAGACAGGGAATTGGGCCAACGTCCTGACTTTC,CASSQTGNWANVLTF
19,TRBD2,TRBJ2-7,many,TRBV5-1,TGCGCCAGCAGCTCTTACAGGGATAGACTAGCGGGATTCTCCTACGAGCAGTACTTC,CASSSYRDRLAGFSYEQYF
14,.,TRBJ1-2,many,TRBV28,TGTGCCAGCAGTCCCAGCATCTTTAACTATGGCTACACCTTC,CASSPSIFNYGYTF
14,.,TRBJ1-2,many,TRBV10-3,TGTGCCATCAGTGGGCCAGAGTCCGTTTATGGCTACACCTTC,CAISGPESVYGYTF
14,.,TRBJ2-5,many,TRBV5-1,TGCGCCAGCAGCTTCGGACAGATTTGGGAGACCCAGTACTTC,CASSFGQIWETQYF
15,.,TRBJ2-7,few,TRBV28,.,CVSSSSGQGRYEQYF
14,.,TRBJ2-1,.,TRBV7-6,TGTGCCAGCAGCTTAGGGGTCAGGCCCAATGAGCAGTTCTTC,CASSLGVRPNEQFF
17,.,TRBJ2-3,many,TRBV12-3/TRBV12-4,TGTGCCAGCAGTTTACAGGGGGCTAGCGGGAGCACAGATACGCAGTATTTT,CASSLQGASGSTDTQYF
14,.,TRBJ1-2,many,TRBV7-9,TGTGCCAGCAGCTCAGATTTGAATGGTTTCGGCTACACCTTC,CASSSDLNGFGYTF
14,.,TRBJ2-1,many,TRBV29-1,TGCAGCGCTACACCGGGAAGCTGGAGGAATGAGCAGTTCTTC,CSATPGSWRNEQFF
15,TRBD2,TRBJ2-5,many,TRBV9,TGTGCCAGCAGCGGTAGCGGGGGGGCCTTGGAGACCCAGTACTTC,CASSGSGGALETQYF
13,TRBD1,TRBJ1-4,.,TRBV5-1,TGCGCCAGCATGAAGGGGGCAGGGGAAAAACTGTTTTTT,CASMKGAGEKLFF
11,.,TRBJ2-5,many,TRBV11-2,TGTGCCAGCAGCCTGACTGGGACCCAGTACTTC,CASSLTGTQYF
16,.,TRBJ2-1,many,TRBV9,TGTGCCAGCAGCGTAGACAGCGGACTAATCCTCAATGAGCAGTTCTTC,CASSVDSGLILNEQFF
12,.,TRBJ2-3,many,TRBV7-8,TGTGCCAGCAGCTTAGGAGGGAGTACGCAGTATTTT,CASSLGGSTQYF
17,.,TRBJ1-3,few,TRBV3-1,TGTGCCAGCAGCCAAGAGTTTACAGCTAACTCTGGAAACACCATATATTTT,CASSQEFTANSGNTIYF
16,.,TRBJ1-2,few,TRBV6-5,TGTGCCAGCAGTTACTCTTCCCCGGCAGGCGGATATGGCTACACCTTC,CASSYSSPAGGYGYTF
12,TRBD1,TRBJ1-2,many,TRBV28,TGTGCCAGCAGTCCACAGGGGGATGGCTACACCTTC,CASSPQGDGYTF
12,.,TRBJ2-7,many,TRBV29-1,TGCAGCGTTGAGGGGTTCAAGGGGGAGCAGTACTTC,CSVEGFKGEQYF
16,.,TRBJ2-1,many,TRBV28,TGTGCCACCAAACTGGGGGCCTTTGGGACCTACAATGAGCAGTTCTTC,CATKLGAFGTYNEQFF
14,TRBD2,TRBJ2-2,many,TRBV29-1,TGCAGCGCCAACACTAGCGGGAGGGACGGGGAGCTGTTTTTT,CSANTSGRDGELFF
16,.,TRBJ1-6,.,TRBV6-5,TGTGCCAGCAGTTACTCGCTAAGGGGCAGGGTCTCACCCCTCCACTTT,CASSYSLRGRVSPLHF
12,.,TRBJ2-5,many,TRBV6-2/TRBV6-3,TGTGCCAGCAGTTACTGGGGAGAGACCCAGTACTTC,CASSYWGETQYF
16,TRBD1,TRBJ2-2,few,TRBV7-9,TGTGCCAGCAGCTCGAGGACAGGGGTGGACACCGGGGAGCTGTTTTTT,CASSSRTGVDTGELFF
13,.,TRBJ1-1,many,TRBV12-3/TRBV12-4,TGTGCCAGCAGTTTAGATCAGGGAACCGAAGCTTTCTTT,CASSLDQGTEAFF
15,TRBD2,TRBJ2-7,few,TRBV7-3,TGTGCCAGCAGCTTAATTAGCGGGGGGGCCTACGAGCAGTACTTC,CASSLISGGAYEQYF
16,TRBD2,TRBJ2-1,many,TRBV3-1,TGTGCCAGCAGCCTTGTTAGCGGGCCGTATAACAATGAGCAGTTCTTC,CASSLVSGPYNNEQFF
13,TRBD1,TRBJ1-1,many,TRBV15,TGTGCCACTAGTAGGACCCCACAGGGGGAAGCTTTCTTT,CATSRTPQGEAFF
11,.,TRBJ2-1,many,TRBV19,TGTGCCAGTTTAAGGGGTAATGAGCAGTTCTTC,CASLRGNEQFF
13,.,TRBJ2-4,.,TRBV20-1,TGCAGTGCTAGTGGGCAGGGCCATTATTTTCAGTACTTC,CSASGQGHYFQYF
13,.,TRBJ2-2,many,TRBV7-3,TGTGCCAGCAGCACTCAGGGCCCCGGGGAGCTGTTTTTT,CASSTQGPGELFF
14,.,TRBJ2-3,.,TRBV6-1,TGTGCCAGCAGTGAAGCAGGGGACGCAGATACGCAGTATTTT,CASSEAGDADTQYF
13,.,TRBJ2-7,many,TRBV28,TGTGCCAGCAGTTTCACCACCGGCTACGAGCAGTACTTC,CASSFTTGYEQYF
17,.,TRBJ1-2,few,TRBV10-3,TGTGCCATCAGTGTGGGGGAGACTGCCCTCCCCCATTATGGCTACACCTTC,CAISVGETALPHYGYTF